This TCR beta chain emerged from a study of post-analysis software for immune sequencing data (dated by TCRdb to between 2015 and 2016). Describing the broader study: Recorded disease courses included relapsing-remitting, secondary progressive and progressive-relapsing multiple sclerosis, with some patients lacking subtype annotation. Patient repertoires were compared against 11 to 12 previously published healthy control repertoires from donors aged 6 to 25 years. A subset of samples was prepared in parallel using single-end sample barcoding, then pooled and co-amplified after Illumina adapter ligation.

Library prep was done by PCR. Instrument on record: Illumina HiSeq 2500. Unique molecular identifiers were incorporated into TCR beta cDNA libraries to reduce PCR and sequencing biases. Roughly 500,000 cDNA molecules were obtained for every 1 to 10 million input T cells, so each molecule roughly corresponded to one T cell. The patient libraries were prepared and sequenced using the same protocol as the earlier healthy control dataset. Within a given batch, samples were prepared together, multiplexed and sequenced on the same HiSeq lane. As for the original processing: Raw barcoded reads were processed with MIGEC, discarding single-read molecular identifier groups before consensus assembly and CDR3 extraction. Clonotype tables were post-analysed with VDJtools, and diversity was normalized by down-sampling all datasets to the smallest sample size. Repertoire overlap clustering matched CDR3 amino acid but not nucleotide sequences to correct batch-related cross-sample contamination. Through fastp at Q25 and MiXCR, TCRdb rebuilt clones from the public reads, retaining in-frame beta chains. Entries that share a CDR3 protein sequence are merged under the most common genes and DNA. The authors' filters were not applied to this entry. Within this sample are some 800,000 distinct CDR3 sequences, with around 46% of them counted one time only. Jointly, the top ten make up just under 5% of the sample.

This clonotype has a handful of counts. It has no known antigen specificity. No base-level quality is on record; no much larger clone is a single base apart. To demonstrate the VDJtools post-analysis software, TCR beta repertoires were profiled from the peripheral blood of more than ten young patients with multiple sclerosis. Multiple sclerosis patients were children and adolescents aged about 6 to 15 years. The study at large found these results: Direct clustering with F measure showed strong co-clustering of samples prepared in the same batch, prompting a batch-effect correction. Patients showed significantly higher frequencies than controls for a handful of TRBV segments, among them TRBV5-6, TRBV5-1 and TRBV20-1. The control group was slightly older than the multiple sclerosis patient group. Compared with controls, multiple sclerosis patients had significantly lower normalized Chao1 diversity, a finding suggesting substantial peripheral T-cell clonal expansion.

From the germline V gene (reference sequence), CDR1 is DFQATT and CDR2 is SNEGSKA. V has 6 bases trimmed and J has 5 bases trimmed; junction bases matching no gene number 13. Measured from the cysteine to the phenylalanine, the CDR3 is 14 residues long. CDR3 DNA only is kept here, 42 bases in frame from base 1. The sequenced sample consisted of blood. This sequence uses TRBV20-1 and TRBJ2-7; TRBD2 lines up with 7 middle nucleotides. The TCR originated in a girl aged 10-17 years with multiple sclerosis. The CDR3 is CSAGGLDRVHEQYF. Here is the DNA: TGCAGTGCGGGCGGACTAGATCGAGTCCACGAGCAGTACTTC.